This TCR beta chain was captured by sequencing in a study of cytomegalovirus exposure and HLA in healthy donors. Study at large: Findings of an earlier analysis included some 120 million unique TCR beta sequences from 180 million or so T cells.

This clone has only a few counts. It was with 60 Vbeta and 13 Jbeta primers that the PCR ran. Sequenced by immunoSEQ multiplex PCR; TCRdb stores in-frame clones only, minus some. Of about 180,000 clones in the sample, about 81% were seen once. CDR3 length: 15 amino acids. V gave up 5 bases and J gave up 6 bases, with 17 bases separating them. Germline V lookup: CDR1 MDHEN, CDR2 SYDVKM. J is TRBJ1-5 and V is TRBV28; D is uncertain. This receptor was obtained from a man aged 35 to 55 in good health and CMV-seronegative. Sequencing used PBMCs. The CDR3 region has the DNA TGTGCCAGCAGTCCATATTATGGCGGGGTTCAGCCCCAGCATTTT. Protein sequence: CASSPYYGGVQPQHF.